These 21 T cell receptor beta chains came from one sample sequenced in a study of blood T cell repertoires in COVID-19. Assay: immunoSEQ multiplex PCR; the TCRdb copy retains only in-frame clones and omits some. Of 490,000 or so clones listed, 80% to 90% were seen once; the top ten hold 6.5% to 8.5%. Sequenced input: PBMCs or T cells enriched from blood (not recorded which). These TCRs come from a woman in her sixties who had recovered from COVID-19.

The chain uses TRBV19 and TRBJ1-1, with TRBD1 matching over 9 bases. The CDR3 contains 14 residues. Germline trimming cut 7 bases from V and 3 bases from J; bases unmatched to any gene: 6. Germline CDR1 and CDR2: LNHDA and SQIVND (reference sequence). The CDR3 loop reads CASIPDRGDTEAFF. The CDR3, as DNA: TGTGCCAGTATTCCGGACAGGGGAGACACTGAAGCTTTCTTT. Complete variable domain (other parts from reference TRBV19 and TRBJ1-1): DGGITQSPKYLFRKEGQNVTLSCEQNLNHDAMYWYRQDPGQGLRLIYYSQIVNDFQKGDIAEGYSVSREKKESFPLTVTSAQKNPTAFYLCASIPDRGDTEAFFGQGTRLTVV.

This chain joins TRBV4-1 and TRBJ1-5; TRBD1 is a possible D gene (5 bases). This CDR3 is built from 15 residues. CDR1 is MGHRA, CDR2 YSYEKL, per germline. V was cut by 4 bases and J by 2 bases, with 12 bases left in between. The DNA of the CDR3 is TGCGCCAGCAGCCCGGGACTGAGAGGCAATCAGCCCCAGCATTTT. Its protein is CASSPGLRGNQPQHF.

This clone was counted a single time. The CDR3 reads CASSSSGGAFNEQYV. CDR3 DNA sequence: TGTGCCAGCAGCTCGAGCGGGGGGGCCTTTAACGAGCAGTACGTC. The chain has TRBV2 and TRBJ2-7; 10 positions agree with TRBD2. The CDR3 contains 15 residues. With V trimmed by 6 bases and J by 5 bases, 10 bases remained unmatched. Germline V CDR1 and CDR2: SNHLY, FYNNEI.

The V and J genes are TRBV11-2 and TRBJ1-1; D may be TRBD1 (5 bases). The CDR3 runs to 15 residues. The germline V gene has CDR1 SGHAT and CDR2 FQNNGV. V was shortened by 3 bases and J by 0 bases, with 11 bases between the two germline ends. This chain's CDR3 is CASSFQGFMNTEAFF. Here the CDR3 DNA reads TGTGCCAGCAGCTTCCAGGGATTCATGAACACTGAAGCTTTCTTT.

This clone was counted a few times. The rearrangement joins TRBV5-5 to TRBJ2-2; 7 bases fit TRBD1. The CDR3 covers 15 residues. Germline CDR1 is SGHKS and CDR2 is YYEKEE (reference sequence). J lost 5 bases, V lost 4 bases, and 8 bases had no gene match. The CDR3 reads CASSPTGKSTGELFF. Written as DNA, the CDR3 is TGTGCCAGCAGCCCGACAGGGAAGAGTACCGGGGAGCTGTTTTTT.

J is TRBJ2-7 and V is TRBV9; TRBD2 matches 9 bases. Looked up from germline, CDR1 is SGDLS and CDR2 is YYNGEE. The CDR3 is made up of 13 amino acids. V was clipped by 4 bases and J by 5 bases; unmatched bases: 4. Written as DNA, the CDR3 is TGTGCCAGCAGCCCAGCGGGGGGAGACGAGCAGTACGTC. This encodes CASSPAGGDEQYV.

This clone has more than one count but fewer than ten. The genes are TRBV5-4 and TRBJ1-4; 7 positions agree with TRBD1. This CDR3 region has 15 residues. The germline gives CDR1 SGHNT, CDR2 YYREEE (reference sequence). The trim removed 4 bases at V and 5 bases at J, leaving 8 bases unmatched. CDR3 in amino acids: CASSTGTDPNEKLFF. The CDR3 DNA reads as TGTGCCAGCAGCACCGGGACAGATCCCAATGAAAAACTGTTTTTT. The full variable domain, with the rest looked up from reference TRBV5-4 and TRBJ1-4, is ETGVTQSPTHLIKTRGQQVTLRCSSQSGHNTVSWYQQALGQGPQFIFQYYREEENGRGNFPPRFSGLQFPNYSSELNVNALELDDSALYLCASSTGTDPNEKLFFGSGTQLSVL.

V and J are TRBV18 and TRBJ1-4; 8 nucleotides agree with TRBD1. This CDR3 is 14 amino acids long. V dropped 3 bases and J dropped 8; count of bases not matched to a gene: 5. Germline lookup yields CDR1 KGHSH and CDR2 LQKENI. Here the CDR3 DNA reads TGTGCCAGCTCACCGGACAGGGATCGGGAAAAACTGTTTTTT. Encoded protein: CASSPDRDREKLFF.

CDR3 DNA sequence: TGTGCCAGCAGTGAGATGGCGTGGGGGACAGGGAGAAACACCATATATTTT. This encodes CASSEMAWGTGRNTIYF. V usage is TRBV6-1 and J usage is TRBJ1-3; 9 nucleotides agree with TRBD1. Germline-derived CDR1 and CDR2 are MNHNS and SASEGT. With V trimmed by 3 bases and J by 5 bases, 11 bases remained unmatched. The CDR3 has 17 amino acids.

The chain recombines TRBV4-1 with TRBJ1-2; 7 bases match TRBD1. This CDR3 is built from 13 residues. V gave up 3 bases and J gave up 6 bases; unmatched junction bases: 4. Germline lookup yields CDR1 MGHRA and CDR2 YSYEKL. The CDR3 here is CASSHTGDDGYTF. The CDR3 region has the DNA TGCGCCAGCAGCCATACAGGGGATGATGGCTACACCTTC.

This clone was counted a few times. V usage is TRBV5-8 and J usage is TRBJ1-6, with 11 bases matching TRBD1. Trimming cost V 0 bases and J 9 bases; bases outside gene matches: 2. Germline assignment: CDR1 SGHTS and CDR2 YDEGEE. The CDR3 is 15 amino acids. Written as DNA, the CDR3 is TGTGCCAGCAGCTTGGGCGGACAGGGGGCTTCACCCCTCCACTTT. Translating it yields CASSLGGQGASPLHF.

The chain is built from TRBV28 and TRBJ2-7, with D unresolved. CDR1 and CDR2 (germline): MDHEN, SYDVKM. V dropped 2 bases and J dropped 5 bases, with 16 bases sitting between them. This CDR3 comprises 15 residues. The CDR3 protein is CASSLRSGPVHEQYV. Here the CDR3 DNA reads TGTGCCAGCAGTTTAAGGTCAGGCCCTGTCCACGAGCAGTACGTC.

V usage is TRBV5-1 and J usage is TRBJ1-3; D gene uncertain. Germline lookup yields CDR1 SGHRS and CDR2 YFSETQ. Trimming left V 4 bases short and J 2 bases short, with 10 bases between. This CDR3 has 14 residues. CDR3 sequence (DNA): TGCGCCAGCAGCACGGGAGCTACTGGAAACACCATATATTTT. It encodes CASSTGATGNTIYF.

The V call is TRBV6-5, the J call TRBJ1-5, with D unclear. The V gene lost 7 bases and the J gene lost 5 bases, with 12 bases spanning the gap. The germline gives CDR1 MNHEY, CDR2 SVGAGI. The CDR3 sequence is 13 residues long. CDR3 loop: CASIPGNYQPQHF. CDR3 bases: TGTGCCAGCATCCCCGGGAACTATCAGCCCCAGCATTTT.

To note about this clone: An end of the junction does not agree with germline; a read error may underlie this. CDR3 sequence: CASSQADSEVYEQYF. The CDR3 bases are TGTGCCAGCAGTCAAGCGGACAGCGAGGTCTACGAGCAGTACTTC. This sequence joins TRBV4-2 and TRBJ2-7, with D tentatively TRBD1 (6 bases). The CDR3 is 15 amino acids. Germline loops: CDR1 LGHNA, CDR2 YNFKEQ.

This clone was seen more than once but under ten times. In nucleotides, the CDR3 is TGCGCCAGCAGCTGGACAGGGGACGGCAATCAGCCCCAGCATTTT. Residues: CASSWTGDGNQPQHF. The J gene is TRBJ1-5, the V gene TRBV5-1; the match to TRBD1 covers 9 bases. J gave up 2 bases and V 3 bases, and 3 bases lay outside the gene matches. The germline gives CDR1 SGHRS, CDR2 YFSETQ. The CDR3 totals 15 residues.

This chain uses TRBV24-1 with TRBJ1-2, with D perhaps TRBD1 (5 bases). V lost 5 bases to trimming and J lost 0 bases, with 9 bases between them. The CDR3 sequence is 14 residues long. Germline V CDR1 and CDR2: KGHDR, SFDVKD. CDR3 sequence reads: CATSGAGPNYGYTF. The CDR3 coding sequence is TGTGCCACCAGTGGTGCGGGACCTAACTATGGCTACACCTTC.

The V gene is TRBV10-3, the J gene TRBJ1-4, with a possible D match to TRBD1 (6 bases). There are 14 residues in the CDR3. Germline CDR1 is ENHRY and CDR2 is SYGVKD. V was pared by 3 bases and J by 6 bases, with 11 bases between. The chain's CDR3 is CAISDTGSDEKLFF. CDR3 bases: TGTGCCATCAGTGATACAGGGTCTGATGAAAAACTGTTTTTT.

This chain joins TRBV21-1 and TRBJ1-1; the table assigns TRBD1, which was not confirmed against the DNA. TRBV21-1 is flagged as a pseudogene. The CDR3 spans 16 residues. CDR3 DNA sequence: TGTGCCAGCAGCAAACGCCTCAGGGGGCGCGACACTGAAGCTTTCTTT. Amino acid sequence: CASSKRLRGRDTEAFF.

Notes on this clone: In the same sample, other DNA sequences code for this CDR3. The V call is TRBV27, the J call TRBJ1-5; D is unclear. Germline CDR1 and CDR2: MNHEY and SMNVEV (reference sequence). CDR3 length: 13 residues. Trimming cost V 4 bases and J 2 bases, with 6 bases left between them. CDR3: CASSWGGNQPQHF. CDR3 in DNA: TGTGCCAGCAGTTGGGGAGGCAATCAGCCCCAGCATTTT.

V gene TRBV25-1 combines with J gene TRBJ1-2; 9 bases map to TRBD1. J was trimmed by 7 bases and V by 5 bases; bases with no gene match: 8. The CDR3 runs to 14 residues. The germline V gene has CDR1 MGHDK and CDR2 SYGVNS. The CDR3: CASSSTQGALGYTF. The CDR3 nucleotides read TGTGCCAGCAGTTCAACACAGGGGGCGCTTGGCTACACCTTC.